The 23 T cell receptor beta chains presented below share a single source sample, sequenced in a study of cytomegalovirus exposure and HLA in healthy donors. Both 60 Vbeta primers and 13 Jbeta primers went into the PCR. Profiling relied on immunoSEQ multiplex PCR, and the TCRdb table lists in-frame clones only, not all of them. This sample has fewer than 140,000 clones, with 70% to 85% found just once. The sample taken for sequencing was PBMCs. The receptors originated from a boy aged 5-17 years in good health and CMV-seronegative.

The gene calls are TRBV20-1 and TRBJ2-1; possibly TRBD1 for D (6 bases). The CDR3 covers 11 residues. V was clipped by 5 bases and J by 9 bases, with 11 bases between them. Germline lookup yields CDR1 DFQATT and CDR2 SNEGSKA (reference sequence). Here the CDR3 reads CSASIGGEQFF. The CDR3 DNA sequence: TGCAGTGCTTCGATAGGGGGTGAGCAGTTCTTC.

The CDR3: CAWSGASGSYEQYF. CDR3 coding DNA: TGTGCCTGGAGTGGGGCTAGCGGCTCCTACGAGCAGTACTTC. The V and J genes are TRBV30 and TRBJ2-7; TRBD2 matches at 7 bases. V shed 1 base, J shed 0 bases, and the junction held 3 bases outside the gene matches. The length of the CDR3 is 14 residues. Germline V gene data show CDR1 as GTSNPN and CDR2 as SVGIG (reference sequence).

The chain carries TRBV28 and TRBJ2-7, with unresolved D. Between the trimmed V and J ends, which lost 8 bases and 4 bases, there was a span of 9 bases. Germline V CDR1 and CDR2: MDHEN, SYDVKM. The CDR3 contains 11 residues. CDR3 loop: CASGNVYEQYF. CDR3 coding DNA: TGTGCCAGCGGCAACGTGTACGAGCAGTACTTC.

This clone was recorded only once. This chain joins TRBV10-1 and TRBJ2-3; 10 bases match TRBD1. Germline loops: CDR1 WNHNN, CDR2 SYGVQD (reference sequence). J was trimmed by 4 bases and V by 2 bases; bases with no gene match: 0. This CDR3 has 14 amino acids. The CDR3, as DNA: TGCGCCAGCAGTGAGGGACAGGGGGCAGATACGCAGTATTTT. Its translation: CASSEGQGADTQYF.

The chain joins TRBV5-4 to TRBJ1-3; 11 bases match TRBD1. Germline-derived CDR1 and CDR2 are SGHNT and YYREEE (reference sequence). The CDR3 runs 18 residues. J was trimmed by 4 bases and V by 4 bases; bases with no gene match: 13. The CDR3 protein is CASSASDRGPRNGNTIYF. The CDR3 region has the DNA TGTGCCAGCAGCGCCTCGGACAGGGGGCCAAGGAACGGAAACACCATATATTTT.

The chain uses TRBV6-6 and TRBJ1-1, with TRBD1 matching over 11 bases. The CDR3 spans 15 residues. Trimming at V came to 5 bases and at J to 5 bases, leaving 7 bases not matched to a gene. The germline CDR1 and CDR2 sequences are MNHNY and SVGAGI (reference sequence). In DNA form, the CDR3 reads TGTGCCAGCAGTAAATCGGACAGGGGGCGAACTGAAGCTTTCTTT. Translating gives CASSKSDRGRTEAFF.

This chain uses TRBV5-6 with TRBJ2-7; 12 bases line up with TRBD2. Trimming cost V 6 bases and J 2 bases; bases outside gene matches: 6. CDR3 length: 15 amino acids. CDR1 and CDR2 (germline): SGHDT, YYEEEE. CDR3 loop: CASTRLAGEPYEQYF. The CDR3 coding sequence is TGTGCCAGCACCCGACTAGCGGGAGAACCCTACGAGCAGTACTTC.

This clone has only a few counts. V usage is TRBV2 and J usage is TRBJ1-1; TRBD1 aligns across 7 bases. V dropped 6 bases and J dropped 0; count of bases not matched to a gene: 1. The CDR3 consists of 13 residues. Germline V lookup: CDR1 SNHLY, CDR2 FYNNEI. For the CDR3, the DNA is TGTGCCAGCAGGGACAGGCTGAACACTGAAGCTTTCTTT. This codes for CASRDRLNTEAFF.

This clone was detected only a few times. This chain links TRBV11-3 with TRBJ2-7, with 11 bases aligning to TRBD1. Germline V gene lookup returns CDR1 SGHNT and CDR2 YENEEA. Trimming took 7 bases from V and 6 from J; bases not matched to a gene: 5. The CDR3 contains 13 residues. CDR3 in DNA: TGTGCCAGCACGGGGACAGGGGGGGGCGAGCAGTACTTC. Protein sequence: CASTGTGGGEQYF.

This clone was seen a few times. The chain joins TRBV5-6 to TRBJ2-1; D is undetermined. Trimming shortened V by 4 bases and J by 6 bases, and 14 bases separated the two germline ends. Germline V lookup: CDR1 SGHDT, CDR2 YYEEEE. The CDR3 runs 14 residues. CDR3 DNA sequence: TGTGCCAGCAGCCCCACGGTTCCGAGCAATGAGCAGTTCTTC. It yields the protein CASSPTVPSNEQFF.

The chain is built from TRBV5-8 and TRBJ1-3; maybe TRBD1 (5 bases). Germline loops: CDR1 SGHTS, CDR2 YDEGEE. V lost 0 bases and J lost 0, with 10 bases in between. The CDR3 covers 16 residues. CDR3: CASSLGQLSSGNTIYF. The CDR3 DNA is TGTGCCAGCAGCTTGGGACAGTTAAGCTCTGGAAACACCATATATTTT.

This clone has more than one count but fewer than ten. This chain joins TRBV6-6 and TRBJ1-1; no reliable D call. Deletions cut 4 bases from V and 0 bases from J, with 6 bases between. There are 13 residues in the CDR3. Germline V gene sequence: CDR1 MNHNY, CDR2 SVGAGI (reference sequence). CDR3 sequence: CASSSPVNTEAFF. For the CDR3, the DNA is TGTGCCAGCAGTTCCCCAGTGAACACTGAAGCTTTCTTT.

The chain combines TRBV30 with TRBJ1-2, with 9 bases that match TRBD1. The CDR3 covers 14 residues. Germline CDR1 GTSNPN, CDR2 SVGIG (reference sequence). The V gene end was trimmed by 5 bases and the J gene end by 3 bases; junction bases not matched to a gene: 7. In DNA form, the CDR3 reads TGTGCCTGGGCCCCGGGACAGGGCTACTATGGCTACACCTTC. Residues: CAWAPGQGYYGYTF.

This chain joins TRBV19 and TRBJ1-2; D unclear. This CDR3 contains 11 residues. The germline V gene has CDR1 LNHDA and CDR2 SQIVND (reference sequence). Trimming took 8 bases from V and 4 from J, leaving 8 bases between them. The CDR3 nucleotides read TGTGCCAGTGCTACAGCCTATGGCTACACCTTC. It is translated as CASATAYGYTF.

The gene calls are TRBV7-9 and TRBJ2-7; TRBD2 aligns across 9 bases. CDR1 is SEHNR and CDR2 is FQNEAQ in the germline V gene (reference sequence). The CDR3 covers 16 residues. The V and J ends lost 5 bases and 6 bases, in that order; junction bases with no gene match: 14. The CDR3 DNA reads as TGTGCCAGCAGCACAACCTGGCGGGAGGGCCGCTCCGAGCAGTACTTC. Encoded protein: CASSTTWREGRSEQYF. Based on the CDR3 plus reference TRBV7-9 and TRBJ2-7, the full variable domain is DTGVSQNPRHKITKRGQNVTFRCDPISEHNRLYWYRQTLGQGPEFLTYFQNEAQLEKSRLLSDRFSAERPKGSFSTLEIQRTEQGDSAMYLCASSTTWREGRSEQYFGPGTRLTVT.

This clone was detected only once. The V call is TRBV28, the J call TRBJ2-3; 7 bases agree with TRBD1. The ends lost 6 bases at V and 3 bases at J; junction bases unmatched: 0. Germline V gene sequence: CDR1 MDHEN, CDR2 SYDVKM. This CDR3 has 12 residues. The DNA of the CDR3 is TGTGCCAGCAGGACAGGGACAGATACGCAGTATTTT. It translates to CASRTGTDTQYF.

The table lists this clone with a few counts. The chain links TRBV10-3 to TRBJ2-3, with D possibly TRBD2 on 6 matching bases. The CDR3 loop spans 15 amino acids. Trimming cost V 6 bases and J 5 bases, with 18 bases left between them. The germline gives CDR1 ENHRY, CDR2 SYGVKD. CDR3 in amino acids: CAIRTTREVGDTQYF. CDR3 nucleotide sequence: TGTGCCATCAGGACGACTAGAGAGGTTGGAGATACGCAGTATTTT.

The chain couples TRBV6-5 to TRBJ2-7; 7 nucleotides line up with TRBD2. J lost 0 bases, V lost 0 bases, and 5 bases had no gene match. Germline V CDR1 and CDR2: MNHEY, SVGAGI. The CDR3 spans 16 residues. The CDR3 loop is CASSYSLSGASYEQYF. CDR3 DNA sequence: TGTGCCAGCAGTTACTCGTTGAGCGGGGCCTCCTACGAGCAGTACTTC.

The chain recombines TRBV2 with TRBJ2-7, with 14 bases lining up with TRBD2. The CDR3 consists of 16 residues. The V gene's germline CDR1 is SNHLY and CDR2 FYNNEI. The junction had 6 bases not matched to a gene; V was cut back by 3 bases and J by 5 bases. The CDR3 DNA follows: TGTGCCAGCAGTGAGACGGGACTAGCGGGAGTCAACGAGCAGTACTTC. Its protein is CASSETGLAGVNEQYF. Based on the CDR3 plus reference TRBV2 and TRBJ2-7, the full variable domain is EPEVTQTPSHQVTQMGQEVILRCVPISNHLYFYWYRQILGQKVEFLVSFYNNEISEKSEIFDDQFSVERPDGSNFTLKIRSTKLEDSAMYFCASSETGLAGVNEQYFGPGTRLTVT.

CDR3 coding DNA: TGTGCCAGCAGCTTACTTAGCGGGAGGAATGAGCAGTTCTTC. Amino acids: CASSLLSGRNEQFF. The V call is TRBV7-3, the J call TRBJ2-1, with TRBD2 identical over 10 bases. V lost 2 bases to trimming and J lost 7 bases; unmatched junction nucleotides: 2. Germline V lookup: CDR1 SGHTA, CDR2 FQGTGA. The CDR3 runs to 14 residues. The full variable domain, in which reference TRBV7-3 and TRBJ2-1 provide the parts outside the CDR3, is GAGVSQTPSNKVTEKGKYVELRCDPISGHTALYWYRQSLGQGPEFLIYFQGTGAADDSGLPNDRFFAVRPEGSVSTLKIQRTERGDSAVYLCASSLLSGRNEQFFGPGTRLTVL.

The chain employs TRBV5-6 and TRBJ2-2; 11 bases agree with TRBD2. Looked up from germline, CDR1 is SGHDT and CDR2 is YYEEEE. CDR3 size: 16 residues. J was trimmed by 6 bases and V by 0 bases; bases with no gene match: 4. CDR3 DNA: TGTGCCAGCAGCTTGGGACTAGCGGGATGGGCCGGGGAGCTGTTTTTT. Amino acids: CASSLGLAGWAGELFF.

The chain uses TRBV28 and TRBJ1-5; TRBD1 aligns across 8 bases. V dropped 5 bases and J dropped 4; count of bases not matched to a gene: 7. Germline CDR1 is MDHEN and CDR2 is SYDVKM. This CDR3 is built from 15 residues. CDR3: CASSGQGKGNQPQHF. The DNA for the CDR3 is TGTGCCAGCAGTGGACAGGGTAAGGGGAATCAGCCCCAGCATTTT.

This chain connects TRBV5-1 to TRBJ1-1; TRBD1 agrees at 7 bases. V shed 0 bases, J shed 5 bases, and the junction held 7 bases outside the gene matches. This CDR3 is 15 amino acids long. CDR1 and CDR2 from the germline V gene are SGHRS and YFSETQ. CDR3 sequence reads: CASSLGTGVMTEAFF. The CDR3 DNA follows: TGCGCCAGCAGCTTGGGCACAGGGGTTATGACTGAAGCTTTCTTT.